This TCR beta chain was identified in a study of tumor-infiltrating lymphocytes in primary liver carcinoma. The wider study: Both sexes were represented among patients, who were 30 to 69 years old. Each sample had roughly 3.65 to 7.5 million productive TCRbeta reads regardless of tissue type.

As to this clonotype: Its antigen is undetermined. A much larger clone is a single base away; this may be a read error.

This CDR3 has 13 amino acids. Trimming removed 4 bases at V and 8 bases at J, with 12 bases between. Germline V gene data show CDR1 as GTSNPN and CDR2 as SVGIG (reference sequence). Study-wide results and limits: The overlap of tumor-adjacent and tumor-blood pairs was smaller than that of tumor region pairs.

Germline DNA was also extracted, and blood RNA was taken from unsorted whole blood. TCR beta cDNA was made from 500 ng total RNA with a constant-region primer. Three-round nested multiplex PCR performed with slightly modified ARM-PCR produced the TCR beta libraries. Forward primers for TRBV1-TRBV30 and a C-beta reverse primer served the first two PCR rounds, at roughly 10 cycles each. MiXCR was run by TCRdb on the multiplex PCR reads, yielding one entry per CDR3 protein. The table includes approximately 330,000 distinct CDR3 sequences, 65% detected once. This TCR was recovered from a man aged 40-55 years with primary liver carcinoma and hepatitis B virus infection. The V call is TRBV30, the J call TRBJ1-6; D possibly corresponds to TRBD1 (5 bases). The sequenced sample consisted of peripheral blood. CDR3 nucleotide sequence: TGTGCCTGGACAGGGACCAGGGATTCACCCCTCCACTTT. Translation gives CAWTGTRDSPLHF. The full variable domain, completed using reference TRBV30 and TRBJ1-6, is SQTIHQWPATLVQPVGSPLSLECTVEGTSNPNLYWYRQAAGRGLQLLFYSVGIGQISSEVPQNLSASRPQDRQFILSSKKLLLSDSGFYLCAWTGTRDSPLHFGNGTRLTVT.